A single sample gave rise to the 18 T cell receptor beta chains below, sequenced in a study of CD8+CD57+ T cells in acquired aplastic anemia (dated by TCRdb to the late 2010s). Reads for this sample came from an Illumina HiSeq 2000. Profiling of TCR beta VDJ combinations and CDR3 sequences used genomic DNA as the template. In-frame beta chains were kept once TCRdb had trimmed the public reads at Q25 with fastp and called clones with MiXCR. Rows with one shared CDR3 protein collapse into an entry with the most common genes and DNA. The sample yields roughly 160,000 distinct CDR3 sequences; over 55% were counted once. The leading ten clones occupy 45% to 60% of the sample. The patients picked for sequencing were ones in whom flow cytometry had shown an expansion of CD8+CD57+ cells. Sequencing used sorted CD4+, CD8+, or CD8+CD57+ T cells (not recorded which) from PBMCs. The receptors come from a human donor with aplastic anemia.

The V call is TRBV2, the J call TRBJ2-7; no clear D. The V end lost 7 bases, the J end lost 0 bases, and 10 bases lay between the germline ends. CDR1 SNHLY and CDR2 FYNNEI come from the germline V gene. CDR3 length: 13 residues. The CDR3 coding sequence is TGTGCCAGCACACCCAAACACTCCTACGAGCAGTACTTC. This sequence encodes CASTPKHSYEQYF.

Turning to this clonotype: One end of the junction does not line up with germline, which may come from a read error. The CDR3 DNA reads TGCGCCAGCAGCCCGACAGAAATGAACACTGAAGCTTTCTTT. Translation gives CASSPTEMNTEAFF. V usage is TRBV7-3 and J usage is TRBJ1-1; D might be TRBD1 (5 bases). Germline CDR1 is SGHTA and CDR2 is FQGTGA. This CDR3 has 14 amino acids.

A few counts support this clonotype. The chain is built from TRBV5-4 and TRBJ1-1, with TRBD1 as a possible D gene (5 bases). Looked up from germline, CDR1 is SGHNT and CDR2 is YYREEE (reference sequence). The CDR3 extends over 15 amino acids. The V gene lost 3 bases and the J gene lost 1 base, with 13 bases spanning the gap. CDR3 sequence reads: CASSYGHFSNTEAFF. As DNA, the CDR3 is TGTGCCAGCAGCTACGGACATTTTTCGAACACTGAAGCTTTCTTT.

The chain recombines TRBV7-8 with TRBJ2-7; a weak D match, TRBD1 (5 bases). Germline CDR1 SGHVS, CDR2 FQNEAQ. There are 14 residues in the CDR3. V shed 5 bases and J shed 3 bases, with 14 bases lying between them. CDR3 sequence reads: CASSPPGADYEQYF. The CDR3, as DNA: TGTGCCAGCAGCCCCCCTGGGGCGGACTACGAGCAGTACTTC. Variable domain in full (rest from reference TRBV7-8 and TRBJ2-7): GAGVSQSPRYKVAKRGQDVALRCDPISGHVSLFWYQQALGQGPEFLTYFQNEAQLDKSGLPSDRFFAERPEGSVSTLKIQRTQQEDSAVYLCASSPPGADYEQYFGPGTRLTVT.

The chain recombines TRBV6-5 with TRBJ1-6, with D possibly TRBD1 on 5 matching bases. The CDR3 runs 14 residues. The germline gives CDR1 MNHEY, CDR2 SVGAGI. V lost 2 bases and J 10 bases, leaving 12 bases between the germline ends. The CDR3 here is CASSYGGNFSPLHF. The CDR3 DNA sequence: TGTGCCAGCAGTTACGGGGGGAACTTCTCACCCCTCCACTTT.

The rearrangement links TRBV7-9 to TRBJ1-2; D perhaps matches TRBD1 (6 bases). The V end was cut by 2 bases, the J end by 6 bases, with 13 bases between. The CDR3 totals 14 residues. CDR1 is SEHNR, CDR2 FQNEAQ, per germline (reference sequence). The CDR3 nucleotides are TGTGCCAGCAGCTTACGGGCCAGGGACAATGGCTACACCTTC. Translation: CASSLRARDNGYTF. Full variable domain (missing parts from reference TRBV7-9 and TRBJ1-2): DTGVSQNPRHKITKRGQNVTFRCDPISEHNRLYWYRQTLGQGPEFLTYFQNEAQLEKSRLLSDRFSAERPKGSFSTLEIQRTEQGDSAMYLCASSLRARDNGYTFGSGTRLTVV.

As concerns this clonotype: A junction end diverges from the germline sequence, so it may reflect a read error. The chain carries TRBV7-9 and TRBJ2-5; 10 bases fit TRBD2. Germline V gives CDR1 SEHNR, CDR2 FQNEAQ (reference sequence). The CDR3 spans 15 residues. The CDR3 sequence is CASSLAGAMHGTQYF. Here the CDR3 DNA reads TGTGCCAGCAGCCTAGCGGGAGCCATGCATGGAACCCAGTACTTC.

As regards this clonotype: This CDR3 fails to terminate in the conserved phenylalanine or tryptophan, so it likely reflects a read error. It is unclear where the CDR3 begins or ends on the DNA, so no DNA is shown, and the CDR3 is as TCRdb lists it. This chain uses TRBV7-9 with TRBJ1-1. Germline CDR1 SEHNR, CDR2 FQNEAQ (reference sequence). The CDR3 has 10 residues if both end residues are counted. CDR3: CASSLGHPLS.

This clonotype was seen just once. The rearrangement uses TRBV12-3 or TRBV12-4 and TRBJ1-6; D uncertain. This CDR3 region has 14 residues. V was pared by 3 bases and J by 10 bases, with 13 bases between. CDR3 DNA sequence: TGTGCCAGCAGTTTCGCCTGGACGGGATCACCCCTCCACTTT. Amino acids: CASSFAWTGSPLHF.

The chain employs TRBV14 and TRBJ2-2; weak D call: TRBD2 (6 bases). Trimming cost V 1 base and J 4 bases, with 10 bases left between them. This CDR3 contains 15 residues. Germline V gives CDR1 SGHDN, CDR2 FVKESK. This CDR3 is CASSQVVRGTGELFF. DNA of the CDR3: TGTGCCAGCAGCCAAGTCGTGCGGGGCACCGGGGAGCTGTTTTTT.

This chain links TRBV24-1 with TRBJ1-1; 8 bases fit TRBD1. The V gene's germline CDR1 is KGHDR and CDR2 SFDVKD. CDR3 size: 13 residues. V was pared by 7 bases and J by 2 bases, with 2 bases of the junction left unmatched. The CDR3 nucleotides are TGTGCCACCAGAGACAGGGGAAACACTGAAGCTTTCTTT. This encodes CATRDRGNTEAFF.

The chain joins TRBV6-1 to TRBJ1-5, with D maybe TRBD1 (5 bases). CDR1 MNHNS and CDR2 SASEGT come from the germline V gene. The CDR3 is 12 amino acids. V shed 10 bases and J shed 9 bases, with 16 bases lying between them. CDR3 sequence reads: CATEGGERPQHF. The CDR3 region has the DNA TGTGCCACGGAGGGAGGGGAGCGGCCCCAGCATTTT.

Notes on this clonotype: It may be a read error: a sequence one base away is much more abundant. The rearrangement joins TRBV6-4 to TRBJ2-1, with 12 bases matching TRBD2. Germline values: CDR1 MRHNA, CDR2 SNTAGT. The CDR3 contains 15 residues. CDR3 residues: CATANLAGGTDEQLF. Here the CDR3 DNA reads TGTGCCACCGCGAACCTAGCGGGGGGGACCGATGAGCAGCTCTTC.

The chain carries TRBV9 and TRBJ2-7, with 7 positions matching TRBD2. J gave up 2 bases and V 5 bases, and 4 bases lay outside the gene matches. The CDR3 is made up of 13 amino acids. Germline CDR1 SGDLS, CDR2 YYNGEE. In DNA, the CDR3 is TGTGCCAGCAGTGCGGGAGCCACCTACGAGCAGTACTTC. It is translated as CASSAGATYEQYF.

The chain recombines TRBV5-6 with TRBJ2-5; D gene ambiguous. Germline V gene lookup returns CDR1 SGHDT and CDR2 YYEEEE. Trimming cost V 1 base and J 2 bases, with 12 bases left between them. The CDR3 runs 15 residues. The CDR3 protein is CASSLRRVKQETQYF. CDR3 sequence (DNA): TGTGCCAGCAGCTTGCGACGGGTAAAACAAGAGACCCAGTACTTC.

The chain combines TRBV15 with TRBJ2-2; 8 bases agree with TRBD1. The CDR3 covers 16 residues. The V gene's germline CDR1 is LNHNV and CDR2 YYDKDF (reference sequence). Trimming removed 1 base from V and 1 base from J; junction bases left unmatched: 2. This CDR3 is CATSRGGTGNTGELFF. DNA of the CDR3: TGTGCCACCAGCAGAGGGGGGACAGGGAACACCGGGGAGCTGTTTTTT.

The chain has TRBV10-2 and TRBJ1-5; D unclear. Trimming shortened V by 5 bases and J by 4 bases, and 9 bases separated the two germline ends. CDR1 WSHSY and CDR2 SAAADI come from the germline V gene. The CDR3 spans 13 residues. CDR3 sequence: CASSRESNQPQHF. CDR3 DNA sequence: TGCGCCAGCAGTAGGGAGTCAAATCAGCCCCAGCATTTT.

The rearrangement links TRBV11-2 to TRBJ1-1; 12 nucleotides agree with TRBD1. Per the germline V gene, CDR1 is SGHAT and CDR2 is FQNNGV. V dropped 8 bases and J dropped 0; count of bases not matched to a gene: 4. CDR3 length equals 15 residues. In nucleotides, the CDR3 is TGTGCCAGCCTGGGGACAGGGGGCGTGAACACTGAAGCTTTCTTT. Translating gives CASLGTGGVNTEAFF.